This T cell receptor (beta chain) was identified in a study of blood T cells in healthy people across ages. This clonotype was found a few times. The use of a sample-barcoded 5' primer and a J-beta primer mix characterized a second PCR of 7 to 11 cycles. TCRdb reprocessed the 5' RACE reads via MiXCR and lists one record per CDR3 protein. Altogether around 620,000 distinct CDR3 sequences are present, roughly 28% being singletons, with the ten largest covering approximately 17%. Germline assignment: CDR1 DFQATT and CDR2 SNEGSKA (reference sequence). CDR3 size: 14 residues. Trimming took 8 bases from V and 0 from J, leaving 15 bases between them.

Material: blood. The source is a woman in her 70s in good health. This chain uses TRBV20-1 with TRBJ2-3, with D possibly being TRBD2 (6 bases). CDR3 amino acids: CSTSGGTSTDTQYF. The CDR3 coding sequence is TGCAGTACTTCTGGGGGGACTAGCACAGATACGCAGTATTTT.